The rows below give T cell receptor beta chains drawn from one sample of a study of T cell responses to AZD1222 COVID-19 vaccine. The assay was immunoSEQ multiplex PCR, and TCRdb's table has in-frame clones only and misses some. The sample gives roughly 100,000 clones, approximately 89% of which show up once; 20% is in the top ten. Sequences were derived from peripheral blood, sampled on day 0 of AZD1222 vaccination. These receptors all stem from an adult in good health. Each CDR3 is given without its conserved first and last residue.

>TRBV28|TRBJ2-3
ASSLGNITDTQY
>TRBV10-3|TRBJ1-1
AISDRSEAF
>TRBV10-3|TRBJ1-1
AIRDLYGDTEAF
>TRBV6-2/TRBV6-3|TRBJ2-7
ASSLTRTAYEQY
>TRBV19|TRBJ1-1
ASSASGTNTEAF
>TRBV14|TRBJ2-3
ASSQIGRDTQY
>TRBV21-1|TRBJ1-2
ASSKVKGNVGYT
>TRBV10-3|TRBJ2-2
AISDRENTGELF
>TRBV10-3|TRBJ2-5
AISPSGGAGETQY
>TRBV3-1/TRBV3-2|TRBJ1-2
ASSQTIQKGYT
>TRBV13|TRBJ2-7
ASSSRVPIYNYEQY
>TRBV7-2|TRBJ1-4
ASSFQDSNEKLF
>TRBV28|TRBJ2-1
ASSLVRQSEAF
>TRBV19|TRBJ2-3
ASSSGTPEQGTQY
>TRBV4-3|TRBJ2-1
ASSQEWRNEQF
>TRBV6-1|TRBJ2-1
ASSDGIVGEQF
>TRBV9|TRBJ1-6
ASSVLGGSSPLH
>TRBV7-3|TRBJ2-2
ASSLWTSGNSGELF
>TRBV2|TRBJ1-2
ANVLDQGNGYT
>TRBV4-3|TRBJ1-2
ASSQDASSNYGYT
>TRBV29-1|TRBJ2-1
SVRISDNEQF
>TRBV7-2|TRBJ1-2
ASSLAPGQGYGYT
>TRBV7-9|TRBJ2-3
ASRLASSTDTQY
>TRBV11-2|TRBJ2-7
ASSWGQGVSEQY